What follows are 10 T cell receptor beta chains derived from one specimen sequenced in a study of vaccination effects on CD4 cells after COVID-19. Their antigens remain unidentified. Here immunoSEQ multiplex PCR was the method, and the copy in TCRdb shows in-frame clones only, minus some. This sample has about 73,000 clones, with 60% to 85% found just once. Viral peptide pools were used in the ViraFEST assay to expand antigen-specific CD4+ T cells, and sequencing came afterward. Having been cultured for around ten days, the cells underwent CD4+ T cell isolation. Nucleocapsid antibodies were negative in the vaccine recipients, who had never had SARS-CoV-2 infection. The source material was CD4+ T cells from PBMCs cultured with SARS-CoV-2 spike peptides, sampled before COVID-19 vaccination. Every receptor here comes from a human donor who received a COVID-19 vaccine.

The V gene is TRBV10-1, the J gene TRBJ1-4; 8 bases line up with TRBD1. Germline trimming cut 6 bases from V and 8 bases from J; bases unmatched to any gene: 11. This CDR3 is 15 amino acids long. Germline V lookup: CDR1 WNHNN, CDR2 SYGVQD (reference sequence). The DNA of the CDR3 is TGCGCCAGCAGGACTACAGGGGGGCTCGGCGAAAAACTGTTTTTT. Protein: CASRTTGGLGEKLFF.

In regard to this clone: The junction does not match germline at one end; this may be a read error. The chain has TRBV7-8 and TRBJ1-1, with unresolved D. The CDR3 has 13 residues. Per germline, CDR1 SGHVS and CDR2 FQNEAQ. The CDR3 sequence is CASSSLIEPRIGF. The CDR3 DNA is TGTGCCAGCAGCTCCCTGATAGAGCCCCGAATTGGATTT.

The chain has TRBV20-1 and TRBJ1-3; TRBD1 matches 9 bases. Germline V gene lookup returns CDR1 DFQATT and CDR2 SNEGSKA (reference sequence). The CDR3 has 14 residues. With V trimmed by 3 bases and J by 2 bases, 2 bases remained unmatched. The CDR3 region is CSASGTGTGNTIYF. CDR3 DNA sequence: TGCAGTGCTAGTGGGACAGGGACTGGAAACACCATATATTTT.

For this clone: Germline is not matched at one junction end, which may reflect a read error. The genes are TRBV19 and TRBJ2-1; 7 bases align to TRBD2. Germline CDR1 reads LNHDA; CDR2 reads SQIVND (reference sequence). The CDR3 spans 11 residues. CDR3 bases: TGTGCCAGCAGTAGGGACTATTGGCAGTTCTTC. Residues: CASSRDYWQFF.

The chain uses TRBV7-8 and TRBJ2-3; 10 nucleotides match TRBD1. Germline CDR1 SGHVS, CDR2 FQNEAQ. The CDR3 sequence is 15 residues long. V was pared by 1 base and J by 7 bases, with 5 bases of the junction left unmatched. As DNA, the CDR3 is TGTGCCAGCAGCTTAGTGGACAGGGGGAGGTATACGCAGTATTTT. Protein: CASSLVDRGRYTQYF.

This clone is a singleton in its sample. The CDR3 is CASSPGTPGTQYF. DNA of the CDR3: TGTGCCAGCTCACCCGGAACGCCAGGGACGCAGTATTTT. The rearrangement joins TRBV18 to TRBJ2-3; a possible D gene is TRBD1 (5 bases). V gave up 3 bases and J gave up 9 bases, with 13 bases separating them. CDR1 and CDR2 from the germline V gene are KGHSH and LQKENI. This CDR3 has 13 amino acids.

This clone appeared a few times. The chain links TRBV9 to TRBJ1-2, with 9 positions matching TRBD1. The CDR3 contains 15 residues. Unmatched junction bases numbered 6, after V lost 0 bases and J lost 6 bases. CDR1 is SGDLS and CDR2 is YYNGEE in the germline V gene. CDR3 nucleotides: TGTGCCAGCAGCGTAGTGGGACAGGGTTTGGATGGCTACACCTTC. Translation gives CASSVVGQGLDGYTF.

CDR3: CASSDLVGGYTF. In nucleotides, the CDR3 is TGTGCCAGCAGTGACCTGGTCGGTGGCTACACCTTC. This chain uses TRBV6-4 with TRBJ1-2; unclear D gene. This CDR3 has 12 residues. Germline loops: CDR1 MRHNA, CDR2 SNTAGT. Trimming removed 2 bases from V and 7 bases from J, with 8 bases in between.

The chain employs TRBV12-3 or TRBV12-4 and TRBJ1-6, with D unclear. Trimming shortened V by 7 bases and J by 8 bases, and 9 bases separated the two germline ends. The CDR3 totals 12 residues. CDR3 DNA sequence: TGTGCCAGCATGGATGGGTATTCACCCCTCCACTTT. Its protein is CASMDGYSPLHF.

This sequence joins TRBV7-3 and TRBJ2-1; 8 bases are shared with TRBD2. V was pared by 1 base and J by 7 bases, with 12 bases of the junction left unmatched. The CDR3 covers 17 residues. Germline CDR1 and CDR2: SGHTA and FQGTGA. CDR3 nucleotides: TGTGCCAGCAGCTTAATTAAGGGCAGCGGGGGAAGGAATGAGCAGTTCTTC. It codes for CASSLIKGSGGRNEQFF.